This TCR beta chain was profiled in a study of cytomegalovirus exposure and HLA in healthy donors. Remarks on this clone: The antigen remains undetermined.

Both 60 Vbeta primers and 13 Jbeta primers went into the PCR. Measured with immunoSEQ multiplex PCR; TCRdb has only the in-frame clones, and not every one. In the table there are 140,000 to 150,000 clones, 80% of which are singletons. The CDR3 contains 13 residues. CDR1 and CDR2 (germline): SGHAT, FQNNGV. Trimming took off 2 bases at V and 4 bases at J, with 8 bases between the two ends. Study-level results: Reportedly, fewer N-insertions than the approximately 690-donor mean appeared in an Asian-associated ancestry cluster in a later analysis.

The sample taken for sequencing was PBMCs. The TCR comes from a man aged 40-55 years in good health and CMV-seronegative. V is TRBV11-2 and J is TRBJ1-2; D is undetermined. The CDR3 reads CASSLSSAYGYTF. The CDR3 nucleotides are TGTGCCAGCAGCTTAAGTAGCGCCTATGGCTACACCTTC.